The 19 T cell receptor beta chains presented below share a single source sample, sequenced in a study of identical twins. TCRdb re-derived calls from the 5' RACE reads in MiXCR, one entry per CDR3 protein. Seen here are 1,800,000 or so distinct CDR3 sequences, under 35% observed once, and the top ten hold more than 0.25%. The specimen was cord blood. Receptors were obtained from a newborn girl in good health.

Worth noting for this clonotype: The final CDR3 position lacks the conserved phenylalanine or tryptophan, pointing to a likely read error. V gene TRBV5-1 combines with J gene TRBJ2-1, with D perhaps TRBD2 (6 bases). V was trimmed by 3 bases and J by 5 bases, leaving 27 bases between them. This CDR3 spans 19 amino acids. CDR1 and CDR2 from the germline V gene are SGHRS and YFSETQ. The CDR3 sequence is CASSSTFLIREEPDNEQFV. The CDR3 DNA reads as TGCGCCAGCAGCTCCACATTCCTCATTAGGGAGGAACCCGACAATGAGCAGTTCGTC.

This clonotype was counted between two and nine times. The rearrangement uses TRBV27 and TRBJ1-5; 8 bases agree with TRBD1. The CDR3 is made up of 15 amino acids. The trim removed 6 bases at V and 3 bases at J, leaving 7 bases unmatched. CDR1 and CDR2 (germline): MNHEY, SMNVEV (reference sequence). The CDR3 protein is CASRERTGYNQPQHF. CDR3 nucleotides: TGTGCCAGCAGAGAACGGACAGGGTACAATCAGCCCCAGCATTTT.

This clonotype was seen more than once but under ten times. This chain uses TRBV12-3 or TRBV12-4 with TRBJ1-2; 7 nucleotides line up with TRBD1. V lost 6 bases to trimming and J lost 3 bases; unmatched junction nucleotides: 4. This CDR3 is 13 amino acids long. The CDR3 sequence: CASRNRGDYGYTF. The CDR3 nucleotides are TGTGCCAGCAGAAACAGGGGAGACTATGGCTACACCTTC.

This clonotype was counted a few times. This chain joins TRBV4-2 and TRBJ2-1, with D possibly TRBD2 on 6 matching bases. V was shortened by 4 bases and J by 6 bases, with 16 bases between the two germline ends. Germline values: CDR1 LGHNA, CDR2 YNFKEQ. The CDR3 runs to 15 residues. CDR3 sequence (DNA): TGTGCCAGCAGCCCCCGACTAGTGGAGGTCAATGAGCAGTTCTTC. The encoded protein is CASSPRLVEVNEQFF.

A word on this clonotype: A read error may produce the germline difference seen at one junction end. This chain connects TRBV11-2 to TRBJ2-3; D gene unclear. The CDR3 contains 14 residues. CDR1 and CDR2 from the germline V gene are SGHAT and FQNNGV. DNA for the CDR3: TGTGCCAGCAACTTAGTTGTGGCGCCAGATACGCAGTATTTT. It yields the protein CASNLVVAPDTQYF. Full variable domain (remainder filled in from reference TRBV11-2 and TRBJ2-3): EAGVAQSPRYKIIEKRQSVAFWCNPISGHATLYWYQQILGQGPKLLIQFQNNGVVDDSQLPKDRFSAERLKGVDSTLKIQPAKLEDSAVYLCASNLVVAPDTQYFGPGTRLTVL.

The V gene is TRBV11-2, the J gene TRBJ2-1; 7 nucleotides agree with TRBD2. V was pared by 0 bases and J by 4 bases, with 9 bases of the junction left unmatched. Germline values: CDR1 SGHAT, CDR2 FQNNGV. This CDR3 region has 17 residues. The CDR3 sequence: CASSLEGGGVTYNEQFF. As DNA, the CDR3 is TGTGCCAGCAGCTTAGAGGGTGGGGGGGTAACTTACAATGAGCAGTTCTTC.

Concerning this clonotype: A junction boundary mismatches the germline segment, possibly from a read error. This chain uses TRBV5-1 with TRBJ2-3, with 8 bases aligning to TRBD2. There are 16 residues in the CDR3. Per germline, CDR1 SGHRS and CDR2 YFSETQ. The CDR3 loop reads CANSFYGRAYTDTQYF. For the CDR3, the DNA is TGCGCCAACAGCTTCTACGGGAGGGCCTACACAGATACGCAGTATTTT.

This chain uses TRBV12-3 or TRBV12-4 with TRBJ1-3; D remains unclear. This CDR3 is built from 17 residues. Trimming took off 2 bases at V and 0 bases at J, with 14 bases between the two ends. CDR3 sequence: CASSLYLAGRSGNTIYF. The DNA for the CDR3 is TGTGCCAGCAGTTTATATCTCGCAGGTCGCTCTGGAAACACCATATATTTT.

This clonotype was seen a few times. The CDR3 protein is CASSYRSGTDNEQFF. The CDR3 bases are TGTGCCAGCAGTTACCGTAGCGGGACCGACAATGAGCAGTTCTTC. The gene calls are TRBV12-3 or TRBV12-4 and TRBJ2-1; TRBD2 aligns across 8 bases. V lost 4 bases to trimming and J lost 5 bases; unmatched junction nucleotides: 7. This CDR3 is built from 15 residues.

The V and J genes are TRBV18 and TRBJ2-5, with 10 bases matching TRBD2. CDR1 and CDR2 from the germline V gene are KGHSH and LQKENI. The CDR3 consists of 17 residues. V lost 3 bases to trimming and J lost 11 bases; unmatched junction nucleotides: 18. The CDR3 sequence: CASSPLALAGVWNEQYF. CDR3 nucleotide sequence: TGTGCCAGCTCACCGCTTGCTCTAGCGGGAGTTTGGAATGAGCAGTACTTC.

This sequence joins TRBV2 and TRBJ2-5; 8 bases agree with TRBD2. CDR1 is SNHLY and CDR2 is FYNNEI in the germline V gene. The junction had 4 bases not matched to a gene; V was cut back by 2 bases and J by 2 bases. This CDR3 has 15 residues. This CDR3 is CASSEIPGGQETQYF. The CDR3 nucleotides are TGTGCCAGCAGTGAAATTCCGGGGGGGCAAGAGACCCAGTACTTC.

This chain uses TRBV7-2 with TRBJ2-1; 9 nucleotides line up with TRBD2. Germline V CDR1 and CDR2: SGHTA, FQGNSA. V shed 0 bases and J 5 bases; nucleotides not matched to a gene: 5. The length of the CDR3 is 16 residues. CDR3 nucleotides: TGTGCCAGCAGCTTAGCCGGGACTAGCAGAAACAATGAGCAGTTCTTC. Its protein is CASSLAGTSRNNEQFF.

This clonotype was counted a few times. This rearrangement joins TRBV5-1 to TRBJ2-5; D is ambiguous. Trimming cost V 0 bases and J 1 base, with 7 bases left between them. Germline CDR1 is SGHRS and CDR2 is YFSETQ. CDR3 size: 14 residues. Here the CDR3 reads CASSLEHLQETQYF. In DNA, the CDR3 is TGCGCCAGCAGCTTGGAACACCTCCAAGAGACCCAGTACTTC. Full variable domain (rest looked up from reference TRBV5-1 and TRBJ2-5): KAGVTQTPRYLIKTRGQQVTLSCSPISGHRSVSWYQQTPGQGLQFLFEYFSETQRNKGNFPGRFSGRQFSNSRSEMNVSTLELGDSALYLCASSLEHLQETQYFGPGTRLLVL.

The chain links TRBV6-6 to TRBJ1-2, with TRBD1 as a possible D gene (5 bases). The V end was cut by 0 bases, the J end by 9 bases, with 14 bases between. The CDR3 runs to 14 residues. The germline V gene encodes CDR1 MNHNY and CDR2 SVGAGI (reference sequence). CDR3 in amino acids: CASSYSGRAERYTF. CDR3 coding DNA: TGTGCCAGCAGTTACTCGGGACGTGCGGAACGCTACACCTTC.

The V and J genes are TRBV7-9 and TRBJ2-3; 10 bases fit TRBD1. The CDR3 length is 16 residues. V lost 2 bases to trimming and J lost 4 bases; unmatched junction nucleotides: 6. Germline CDR1 SEHNR, CDR2 FQNEAQ (reference sequence). CDR3 in amino acids: CASSLLTGGVPDTQYF. CDR3 DNA sequence: TGTGCCAGCAGCTTATTGACAGGGGGCGTCCCAGATACGCAGTATTTT.

This chain joins TRBV28 and TRBJ1-5; possibly TRBD1 for D (6 bases). In germline, CDR1 is MDHEN, CDR2 SYDVKM. The CDR3 runs 20 residues. The V and J ends lost 1 base and 0 bases respectively, with 22 bases between them. CDR3 nucleotide sequence: TGTGCCAGCAGTTTATATGGGATACGGGCAGGGGCGTATAGCAATCAGCCCCAGCATTTT. It codes for CASSLYGIRAGAYSNQPQHF. Based on the CDR3 plus reference TRBV28 and TRBJ1-5, the full variable domain is DVKVTQSSRYLVKRTGEKVFLECVQDMDHENMFWYRQDPGLGLRLIYFSYDVKMKEKGDIPEGYSVSREKKERFSLILESASTNQTSMYLCASSLYGIRAGAYSNQPQHFGDGTRLSIL.

This clonotype was seen more than once but under ten times. The J gene is TRBJ1-5, the V gene TRBV20-1; TRBD1 agrees at 8 bases. This CDR3 has 15 residues. Looked up from germline, CDR1 is DFQATT and CDR2 is SNEGSKA (reference sequence). The ends lost 4 bases at V and 5 bases at J; junction bases unmatched: 10. The CDR3: CSAKAGGGGDQPQHF. The DNA for the CDR3 is TGCAGTGCTAAAGCAGGGGGCGGAGGAGATCAGCCCCAGCATTTT.

In its sample, this clonotype was seen a few times. One end of the junction is discordant with germline, which a read error may explain. This chain joins TRBV7-9 and TRBJ2-3, with 8 positions matching TRBD2. The CDR3 sequence is 12 residues long. CDR1 is SEHNR and CDR2 is FQNEAQ in the germline V gene (reference sequence). CDR3 protein: CAGGRPTDTQYF. The CDR3 bases are TGCGCGGGGGGCAGACCCACAGATACGCAGTATTTT.

This clonotype was picked up many times. The rearrangement uses TRBV6-2 or TRBV6-3 and TRBJ2-1; D is possibly TRBD1 (6 bases). V was shortened by 5 bases and J by 11 bases, with 13 bases between the two germline ends. Per the germline V gene, CDR1 is MNHEY and CDR2 is SVGEGT. The CDR3 runs 12 residues. The CDR3 loop reads CASSHRATKQFF. The CDR3 DNA reads as TGTGCCAGCAGTCACAGGGCGACTAAGCAGTTCTTC.